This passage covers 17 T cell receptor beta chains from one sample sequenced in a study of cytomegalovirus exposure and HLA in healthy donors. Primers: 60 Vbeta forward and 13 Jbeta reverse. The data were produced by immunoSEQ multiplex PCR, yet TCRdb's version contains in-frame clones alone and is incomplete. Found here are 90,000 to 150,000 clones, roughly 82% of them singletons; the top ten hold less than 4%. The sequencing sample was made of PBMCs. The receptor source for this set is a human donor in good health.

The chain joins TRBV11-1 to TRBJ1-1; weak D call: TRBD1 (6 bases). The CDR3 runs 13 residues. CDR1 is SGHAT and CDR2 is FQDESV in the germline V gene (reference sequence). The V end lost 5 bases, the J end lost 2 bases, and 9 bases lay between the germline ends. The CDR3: CASSLGQNTEAFF. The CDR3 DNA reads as TGTGCCAGCAGCCTGGGACAAAACACTGAAGCTTTCTTT.

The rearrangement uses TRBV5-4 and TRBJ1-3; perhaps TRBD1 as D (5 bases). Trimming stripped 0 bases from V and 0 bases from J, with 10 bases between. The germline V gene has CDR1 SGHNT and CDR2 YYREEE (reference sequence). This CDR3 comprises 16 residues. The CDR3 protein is CASSLAQGRSGNTIYF. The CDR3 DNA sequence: TGTGCCAGCAGCTTGGCCCAGGGTCGCTCTGGAAACACCATATATTTT.

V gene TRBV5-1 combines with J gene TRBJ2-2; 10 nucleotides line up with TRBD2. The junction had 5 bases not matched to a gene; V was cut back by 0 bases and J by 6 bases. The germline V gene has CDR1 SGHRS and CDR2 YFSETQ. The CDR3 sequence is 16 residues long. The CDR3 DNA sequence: TGCGCCAGCAGCTTGGCCGGGCTAGCGGGAGCCGGGGAGCTGTTTTTT. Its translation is CASSLAGLAGAGELFF.

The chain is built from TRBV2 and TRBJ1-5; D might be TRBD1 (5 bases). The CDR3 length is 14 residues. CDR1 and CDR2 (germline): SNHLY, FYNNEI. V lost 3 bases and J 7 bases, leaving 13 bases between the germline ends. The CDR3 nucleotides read TGTGCCAGCAGTGATGGAGGGGCGGGACAGCCCCAGCATTTT. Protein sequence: CASSDGGAGQPQHF.

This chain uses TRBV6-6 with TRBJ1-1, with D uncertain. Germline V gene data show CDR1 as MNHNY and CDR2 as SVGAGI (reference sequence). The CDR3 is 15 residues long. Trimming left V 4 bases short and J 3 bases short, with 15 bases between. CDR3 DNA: TGTGCCAGCAGTTTTTCCTACCGCCGGGACACTGAAGCTTTCTTT. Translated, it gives CASSFSYRRDTEAFF.

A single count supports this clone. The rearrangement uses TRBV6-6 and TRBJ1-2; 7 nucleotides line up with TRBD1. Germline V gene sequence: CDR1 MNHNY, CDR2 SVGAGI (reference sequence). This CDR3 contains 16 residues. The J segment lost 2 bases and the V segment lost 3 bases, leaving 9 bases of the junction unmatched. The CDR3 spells CASSYKKGAGNYGYTF. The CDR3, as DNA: TGTGCCAGCAGTTATAAAAAGGGGGCCGGGAACTATGGCTACACCTTC.

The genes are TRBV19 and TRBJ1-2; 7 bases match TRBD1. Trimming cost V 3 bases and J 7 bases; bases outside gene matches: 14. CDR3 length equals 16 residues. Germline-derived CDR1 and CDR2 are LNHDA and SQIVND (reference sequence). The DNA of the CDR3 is TGTGCCAGTAGTATGGCTGGGGACAGCCTAGTTCGTGGCTACACCTTC. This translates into CASSMAGDSLVRGYTF.

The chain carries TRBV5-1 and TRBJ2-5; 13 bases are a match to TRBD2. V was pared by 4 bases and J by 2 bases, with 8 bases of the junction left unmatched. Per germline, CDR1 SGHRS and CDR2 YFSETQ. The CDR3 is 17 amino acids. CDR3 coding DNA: TGCGCCAGCAGCCAACCGGGACTAGCGGGACTACAAGAGACCCAGTACTTC. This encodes CASSQPGLAGLQETQYF.

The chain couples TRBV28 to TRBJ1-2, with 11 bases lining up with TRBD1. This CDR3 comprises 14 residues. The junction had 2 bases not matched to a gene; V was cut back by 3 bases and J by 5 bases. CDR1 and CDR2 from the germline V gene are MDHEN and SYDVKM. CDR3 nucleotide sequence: TGTGCCAGCAGTTTTGGGACAGGGGGGTATGGCTACACCTTC. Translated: CASSFGTGGYGYTF.

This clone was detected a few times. The CDR3 loop is CASSWGQGSGEKLFF. The CDR3 DNA is TGCGCCAGCAGCTGGGGACAGGGGAGTGGGGAAAAACTGTTTTTT. The chain links TRBV5-1 to TRBJ1-4, with TRBD1 matching over 10 bases. V lost 3 bases and J lost 8; bases outside the gene matches: 7. CDR3 length: 15 amino acids. Germline values: CDR1 SGHRS, CDR2 YFSETQ.

The CDR3 DNA sequence: TGTGCCAGAAGTTTGAGGACAGGGAACCACGAGCAGTACTTC. Its translation is CARSLRTGNHEQYF. This chain uses TRBV5-3 with TRBJ2-7, with 8 bases identical to TRBD1. TRBV5-3 is noted as an ORF with a role that remains uncertain. CDR3 length: 14 amino acids. V lost 5 bases and J lost 5; bases outside the gene matches: 9.

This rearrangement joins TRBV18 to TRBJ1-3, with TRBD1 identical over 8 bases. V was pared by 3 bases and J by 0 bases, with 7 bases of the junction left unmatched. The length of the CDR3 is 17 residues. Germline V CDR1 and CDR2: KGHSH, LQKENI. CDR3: CASSPSGTGSSGNTIYF. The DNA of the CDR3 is TGTGCCAGCTCACCGAGCGGGACAGGCAGCTCTGGAAACACCATATATTTT. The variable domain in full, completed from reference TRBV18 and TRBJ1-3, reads NAGVMQNPRHLVRRRGQEARLRCSPMKGHSHVYWYRQLPEEGLKFMVYLQKENIIDESGMPKERFSAEFPKEGPSILRIQQVVRGDSAAYFCASSPSGTGSSGNTIYFGEGSWLTVV.

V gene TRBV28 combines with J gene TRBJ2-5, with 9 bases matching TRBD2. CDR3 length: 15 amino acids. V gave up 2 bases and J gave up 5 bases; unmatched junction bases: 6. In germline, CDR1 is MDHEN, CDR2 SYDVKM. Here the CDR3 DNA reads TGTGCCAGCAGTTTAGGAGTAGCGGGAGTGGAGACCCAGTACTTC. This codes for CASSLGVAGVETQYF.

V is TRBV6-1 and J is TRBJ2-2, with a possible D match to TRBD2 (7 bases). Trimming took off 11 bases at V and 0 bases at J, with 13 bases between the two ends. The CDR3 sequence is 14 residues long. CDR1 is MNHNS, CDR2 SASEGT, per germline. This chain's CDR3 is CAGGAAANTGELFF. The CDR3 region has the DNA TGTGCCGGGGGGGCAGCGGCGAACACCGGGGAGCTGTTTTTT.

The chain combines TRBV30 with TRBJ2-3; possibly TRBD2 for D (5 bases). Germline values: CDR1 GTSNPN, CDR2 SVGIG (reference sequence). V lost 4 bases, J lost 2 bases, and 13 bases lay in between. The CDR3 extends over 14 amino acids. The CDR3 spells CAWTAVSDTDTQYF. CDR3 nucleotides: TGTGCCTGGACCGCGGTTAGCGACACAGATACGCAGTATTTT. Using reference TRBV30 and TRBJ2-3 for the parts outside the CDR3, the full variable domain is SQTIHQWPATLVQPVGSPLSLECTVEGTSNPNLYWYRQAAGRGLQLLFYSVGIGQISSEVPQNLSASRPQDRQFILSSKKLLLSDSGFYLCAWTAVSDTDTQYFGPGTRLTVL.

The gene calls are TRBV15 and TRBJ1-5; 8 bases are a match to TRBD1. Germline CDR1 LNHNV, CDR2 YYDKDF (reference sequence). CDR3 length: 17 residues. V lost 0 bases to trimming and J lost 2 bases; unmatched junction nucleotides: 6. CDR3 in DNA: TGTGCCACCAGCAGAGATGCCGACAGGGGAGGCAATCAGCCCCAGCATTTT. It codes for CATSRDADRGGNQPQHF.

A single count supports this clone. The CDR3 DNA reads TGTGCCAGCAGCGTAGAAGCGGGAGGGCCCTACGAGCAGTACTTC. Translated: CASSVEAGGPYEQYF. The V call is TRBV9, the J call TRBJ2-7, with 10 bases aligning to TRBD2. J gave up 2 bases and V 0 bases, and 2 bases lay outside the gene matches. The CDR3 is made up of 15 amino acids. Germline V gene lookup returns CDR1 SGDLS and CDR2 YYNGEE.